The rows below give T cell receptor beta chains drawn from one sample of a study of blood T cell repertoires in COVID-19. Sequencing was performed with immunoSEQ multiplex PCR; in TCRdb, only in-frame clones are kept and a portion is missing. Of approximately 380,000 clones listed, around 89% are singletons. The sequencing sample was made of PBMCs or T cells enriched from blood (not recorded which). These receptors all come from a young woman who had recovered from COVID-19. Both conserved end residues are trimmed from each CDR3. The D gene is left open where the match is weak.

v_gene	d_gene	j_gene	CDR3aa
TRBV6-2/TRBV6-3	TRBD1	TRBJ2-2	ASSYPGQGVPGELF
TRBV7-9	TRBD1	TRBJ1-1	ASGRDRGTFDTEAF
TRBV5-1	NA	TRBJ1-5	ASSLAEGNQPQH
TRBV6-4	TRBD1	TRBJ2-3	ASRKRDSPTDTQY
TRBV5-4	TRBD1	TRBJ1-1	ASSRDRNTEAF
TRBV5-1	TRBD2	TRBJ2-3	ASSPRSGGSDTQY
TRBV19	NA	TRBJ1-5	ASRLTGSSNQPQH
TRBV28	TRBD1	TRBJ2-5	ASSPPQGAWETQY
TRBV18	TRBD1	TRBJ1-2	ASSREQGSNYGYT
TRBV30	NA	TRBJ2-7	ATTSAWEGSGVEQY
TRBV24-1	TRBD1	TRBJ2-5	ATSDPGQGLSWGETQY
TRBV20-1	TRBD1	TRBJ1-2	SASASTGGANYGYT
TRBV12-3/TRBV12-4	NA	TRBJ1-2	ASTSRGSGYT
TRBV5-6	NA	TRBJ2-3	ASSRPTGADTQY
TRBV7-6	NA	TRBJ2-7	ASSFGVTYEQY
TRBV28	NA	TRBJ1-1	ASSLQGTTEAF
TRBV30	NA	TRBJ1-1	AWDLLTVRTEAF
TRBV21-1	NA	TRBJ1-2	ASRLDRDNYGYT
TRBV3-1/TRBV3-2	TRBD2	TRBJ2-2	ASTGLATRWDTGELF
TRBV25-1	NA	TRBJ1-5	ASSESIGSQPQH
TRBV6-5	TRBD1	TRBJ1-2	ASNPYKTGHGYT
TRBV5-6	NA	TRBJ1-1	ASSLLQGRTDTA
TRBV27	TRBD1	TRBJ1-4	ASSPGTGLEKLF
TRBV28	TRBD1	TRBJ1-2	ASRSSGTGLYGYT
TRBV2	TRBD1	TRBJ1-5	ASSVPGQGAGQPQH
TRBV4-1	TRBD2	TRBJ2-7	ASSPRTSGGDYEQY
TRBV19	TRBD1	TRBJ1-2	ASSIRTGLSYGYT
TRBV6-5	TRBD1	TRBJ2-2	ASSGTGMGTGELF
TRBV13	NA	TRBJ2-3	ASSSRSYTQY
TRBV5-1	TRBD2	TRBJ2-1	ASSPGLAGDSYNEQF
TRBV18	TRBD1	TRBJ2-7	ASSPGTGSPYEQY
TRBV19	NA	TRBJ1-4	ASSLNPGGLSLHEKLF
TRBV6-5	TRBD1	TRBJ1-6	ASTDRDPPLH
TRBV6-5	NA	TRBJ1-1	ASRPSGGLTEAF
TRBV7-8	NA	TRBJ1-1	ASSSDSLLTEAF
TRBV6-5	TRBD1	TRBJ2-7	ASTSDRGAYEQY
TRBV5-1	NA	TRBJ1-1	ASSLANWRDEAF
TRBV5-3	NA	TRBJ1-1	ARSSTRNTEAF
TRBV6-5	TRBD1	TRBJ1-5	ASSPDRASNQPQH
TRBV10-3	NA	TRBJ1-2	AISESRDTNYGYT
TRBV2	TRBD1	TRBJ1-5	ASREQGGSNQPQH
TRBV28	TRBD1	TRBJ1-2	ASSAPGTGGVYGYT
TRBV19	NA	TRBJ1-5	ASSIGWSRVGQPQH
TRBV20-1	TRBD1	TRBJ1-5	SASPGQGRQPQH
TRBV7-9	NA	TRBJ1-1	ASRKGENTEAF